What follows describes a single TCR beta chain. Using immunoSEQ multiplex PCR, the repertoire was profiled, and TCRdb retains in-frame clones only, with some absent. The repertoire includes 64,000 or so clones, around 79% of them detected once, and more than 9.5% sits in the top ten. Germline V CDR1 and CDR2: MNHEY, SMNVEV (reference sequence). There are 13 residues in the CDR3. With 8 bases removed from V and 6 bases from J, the gap between germline ends came to 14 bases. This record comes from a study of blood T cell repertoires in COVID-19. Study-wide context: PBMCs, B-cell-depleted T cells, or T cells provided the cDNA or gDNA that made up the material.

The origin of this receptor is a human donor in a cohort sampled during active COVID-19. The rearrangement links TRBV27 to TRBJ2-1; possibly TRBD2 for D (6 bases). The source material was peripheral blood. CDR3 in amino acids: CASGRDFGNEQFF. CDR3 nucleotide sequence: TGTGCCAGCGGGCGGGACTTTGGCAATGAGCAGTTCTTC.